This entry features one T cell receptor (beta chain) sequence. Antigen: not known. These data come from a study of Ad26.COV2.S vaccination and SARS-CoV-2 variants. Study at large: The authors gave Ad26.COV2.S intramuscularly, either once or twice 56 days apart. Whole-study results and caveats: CD8+ and CD4+ T cells specific for spike reportedly responded with substantial breadth after vaccination. The study found higher spike-specific TCR breadth in vaccine than placebo recipients. Researchers cautioned that TCR breadth and depth analyses may have underestimated total T cell responses.

Generated by immunoSEQ multiplex PCR, the TCRdb table keeps only in-frame clones and is missing some. The sample holds about 250,000 clones, 87% seen once. The CDR3 has 18 residues. V trimming: 4 bases; J trimming: 5 bases; junction bases outside the gene matches: 12. The germline gives CDR1 LNHDA, CDR2 SQIVND (reference sequence). Treatment here: approximately 18 received Ad26.COV2.S at low or high dose, single or two shots; about 5 received placebo; per-sample allocation not given. Day 63 after the first injection of vaccine or placebo was the sampling time. The rearrangement joins TRBV19 to TRBJ2-1, with 12 bases that match TRBD2. This TCR came from a person between 18 and 59 years old who received the Ad26.COV2.S COVID-19 vaccine or a placebo. This specimen was peripheral blood, taken in a trial of Ad26.COV2.S vaccine versus placebo. The CDR3, as DNA: TGTGCCAGTAGTAGAGGAGCCACTAGCGGGGGGCGACACAATGAGCAGTTCTTC. Translation: CASSRGATSGGRHNEQFF. The full variable domain, in which reference TRBV19 and TRBJ2-1 provide the parts outside the CDR3, is DGGITQSPKYLFRKEGQNVTLSCEQNLNHDAMYWYRQDPGQGLRLIYYSQIVNDFQKGDIAEGYSVSREKKESFPLTVTSAQKNPTAFYLCASSRGATSGGRHNEQFFGPGTRLTVL.